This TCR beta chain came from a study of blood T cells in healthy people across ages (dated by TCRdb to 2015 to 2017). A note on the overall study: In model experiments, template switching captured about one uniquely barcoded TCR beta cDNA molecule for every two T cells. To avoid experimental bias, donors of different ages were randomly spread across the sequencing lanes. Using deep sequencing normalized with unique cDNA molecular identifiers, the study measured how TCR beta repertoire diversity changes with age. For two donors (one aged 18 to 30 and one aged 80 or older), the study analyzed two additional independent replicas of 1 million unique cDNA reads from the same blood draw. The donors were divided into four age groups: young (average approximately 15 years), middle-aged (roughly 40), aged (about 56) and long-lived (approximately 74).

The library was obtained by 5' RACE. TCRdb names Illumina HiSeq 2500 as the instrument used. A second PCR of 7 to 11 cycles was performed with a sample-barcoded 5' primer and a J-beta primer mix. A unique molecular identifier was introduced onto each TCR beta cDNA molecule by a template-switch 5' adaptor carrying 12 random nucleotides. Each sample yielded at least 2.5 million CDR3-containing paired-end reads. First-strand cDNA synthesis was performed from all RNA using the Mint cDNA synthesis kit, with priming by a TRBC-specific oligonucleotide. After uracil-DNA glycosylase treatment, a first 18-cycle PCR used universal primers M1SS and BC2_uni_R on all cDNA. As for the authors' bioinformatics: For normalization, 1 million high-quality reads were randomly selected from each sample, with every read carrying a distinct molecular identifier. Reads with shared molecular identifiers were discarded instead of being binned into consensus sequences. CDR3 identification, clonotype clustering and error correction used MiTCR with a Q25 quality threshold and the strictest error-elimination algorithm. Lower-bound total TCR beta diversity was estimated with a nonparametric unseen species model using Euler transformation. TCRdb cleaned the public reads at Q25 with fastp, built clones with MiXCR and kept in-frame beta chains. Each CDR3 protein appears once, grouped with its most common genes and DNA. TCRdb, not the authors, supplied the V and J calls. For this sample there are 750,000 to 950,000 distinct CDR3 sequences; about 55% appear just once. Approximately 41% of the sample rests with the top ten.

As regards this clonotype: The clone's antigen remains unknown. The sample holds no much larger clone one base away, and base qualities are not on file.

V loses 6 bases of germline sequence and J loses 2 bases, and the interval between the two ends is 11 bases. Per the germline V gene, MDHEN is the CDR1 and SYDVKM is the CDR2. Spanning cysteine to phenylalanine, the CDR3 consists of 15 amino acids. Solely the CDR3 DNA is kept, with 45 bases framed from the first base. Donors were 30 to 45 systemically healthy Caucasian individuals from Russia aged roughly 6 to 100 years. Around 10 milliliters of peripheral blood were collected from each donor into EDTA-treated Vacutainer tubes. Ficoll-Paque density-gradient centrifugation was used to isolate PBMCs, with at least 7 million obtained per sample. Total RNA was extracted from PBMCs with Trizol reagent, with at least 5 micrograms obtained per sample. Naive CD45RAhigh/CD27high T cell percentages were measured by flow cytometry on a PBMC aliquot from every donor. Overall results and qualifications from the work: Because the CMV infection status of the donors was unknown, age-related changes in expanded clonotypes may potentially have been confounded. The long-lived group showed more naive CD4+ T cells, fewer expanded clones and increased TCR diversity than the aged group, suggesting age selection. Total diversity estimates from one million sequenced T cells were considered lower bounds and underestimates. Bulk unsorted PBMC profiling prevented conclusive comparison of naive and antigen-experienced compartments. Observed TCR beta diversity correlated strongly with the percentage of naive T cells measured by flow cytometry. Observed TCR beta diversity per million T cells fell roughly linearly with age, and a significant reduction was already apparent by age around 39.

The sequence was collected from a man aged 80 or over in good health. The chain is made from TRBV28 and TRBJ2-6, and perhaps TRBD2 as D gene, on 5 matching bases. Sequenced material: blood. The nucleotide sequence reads TGTGCCAGCAGCCCCTCGGGAACTGGGGCCAACGTCCTGACTTTC. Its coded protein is CASSPSGTGANVLTF.